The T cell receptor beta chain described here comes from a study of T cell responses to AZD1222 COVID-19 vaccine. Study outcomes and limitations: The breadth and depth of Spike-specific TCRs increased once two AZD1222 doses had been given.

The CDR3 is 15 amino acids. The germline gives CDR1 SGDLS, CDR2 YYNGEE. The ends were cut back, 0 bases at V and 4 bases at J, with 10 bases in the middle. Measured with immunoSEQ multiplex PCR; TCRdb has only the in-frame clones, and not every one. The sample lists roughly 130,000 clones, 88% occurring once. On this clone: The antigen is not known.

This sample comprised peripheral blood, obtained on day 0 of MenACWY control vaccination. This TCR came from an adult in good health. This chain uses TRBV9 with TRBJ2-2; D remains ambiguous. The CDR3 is CASSVDTTTTGELFF. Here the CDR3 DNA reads TGTGCCAGCAGCGTAGATACAACTACCACCGGGGAGCTGTTTTTT.